One T cell receptor (beta chain) is described in this entry. This entry is derived from a study of T cell repertoires in cytomegalovirus infection. TCRdb reanalysed the reads using MiXCR and keeps one entry per CDR3 protein. The sample holds about 460,000 distinct CDR3 sequences, around 10% seen once. Sequencing was performed on PBMCs. The TCR was taken from a human donor in good health (CMV status not recorded). Some clones in this sample may be carry-over from other donors' samples.

This CDR3 is CASSPPGRGKGTEAFF. CDR3 nucleotides: TGTGCCAGCAGCCCACCCGGGAGGGGGAAGGGCACTGAAGCTTTCTTT. This rearrangement joins TRBV7-6 to TRBJ1-1; the D gene is possibly TRBD1 (6 bases). Trimming took 5 bases from V and 4 from J, leaving 20 bases between them. The length of the CDR3 is 16 residues. From germline, CDR1 is SGHVS and CDR2 FNYEAQ.